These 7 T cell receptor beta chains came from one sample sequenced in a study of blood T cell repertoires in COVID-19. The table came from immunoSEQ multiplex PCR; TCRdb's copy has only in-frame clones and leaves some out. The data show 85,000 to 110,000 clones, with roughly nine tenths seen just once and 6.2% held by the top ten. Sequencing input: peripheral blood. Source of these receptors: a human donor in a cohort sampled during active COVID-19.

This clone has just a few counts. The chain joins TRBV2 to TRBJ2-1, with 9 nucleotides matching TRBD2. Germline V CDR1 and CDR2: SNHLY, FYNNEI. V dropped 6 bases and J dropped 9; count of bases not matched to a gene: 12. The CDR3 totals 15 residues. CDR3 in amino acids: CASRDGGGGLGEQFF. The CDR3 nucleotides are TGTGCCAGCAGGGACGGCGGGGGGGGCCTCGGTGAGCAGTTCTTC.

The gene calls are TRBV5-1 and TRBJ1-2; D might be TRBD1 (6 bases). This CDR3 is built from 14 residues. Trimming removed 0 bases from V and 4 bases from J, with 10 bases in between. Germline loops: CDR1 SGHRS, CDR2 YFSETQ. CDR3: CASSLAQGTYGYTF. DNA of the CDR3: TGCGCCAGCAGCTTGGCACAGGGTACCTATGGCTACACCTTC.

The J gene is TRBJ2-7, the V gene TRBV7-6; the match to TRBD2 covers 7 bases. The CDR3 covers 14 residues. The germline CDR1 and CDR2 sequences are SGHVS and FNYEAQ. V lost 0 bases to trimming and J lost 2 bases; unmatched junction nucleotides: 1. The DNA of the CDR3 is TGTGCCAGCAGCTTAGCGAGCGGGGCCTACGAGCAGTACTTC. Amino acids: CASSLASGAYEQYF.

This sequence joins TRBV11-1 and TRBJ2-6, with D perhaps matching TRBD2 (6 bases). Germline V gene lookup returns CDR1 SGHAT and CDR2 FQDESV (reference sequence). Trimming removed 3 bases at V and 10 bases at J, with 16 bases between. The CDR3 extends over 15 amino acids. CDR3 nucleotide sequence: TGTGCCAGCAGCTTCCTCCCCGGAGGACTAAACGTCCTGACTTTC. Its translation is CASSFLPGGLNVLTF.

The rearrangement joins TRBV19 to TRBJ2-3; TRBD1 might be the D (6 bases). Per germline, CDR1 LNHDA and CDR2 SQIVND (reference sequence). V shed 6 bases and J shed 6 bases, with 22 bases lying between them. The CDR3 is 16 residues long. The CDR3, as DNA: TGTGCCAGTAGGAACCGTGGGACGGACAGCTCGGATACGCAGTATTTT. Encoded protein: CASRNRGTDSSDTQYF.

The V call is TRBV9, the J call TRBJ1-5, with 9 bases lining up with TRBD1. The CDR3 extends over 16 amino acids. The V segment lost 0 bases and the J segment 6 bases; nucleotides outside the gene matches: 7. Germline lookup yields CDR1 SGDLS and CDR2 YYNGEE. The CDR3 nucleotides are TGTGCCAGCAGCGTAGGAGTGGGACAGGGCATTCAGCCCCAGCATTTT. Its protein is CASSVGVGQGIQPQHF.

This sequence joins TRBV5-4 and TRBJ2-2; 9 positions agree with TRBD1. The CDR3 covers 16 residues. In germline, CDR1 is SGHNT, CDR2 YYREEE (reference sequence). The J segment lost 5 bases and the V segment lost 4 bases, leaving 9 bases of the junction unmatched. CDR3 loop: CASSRGTGKRTGELFF. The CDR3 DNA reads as TGTGCCAGCAGCCGCGGGACAGGGAAGCGGACCGGGGAGCTGTTTTTT.